These 28 T cell receptor beta chains came from one sample sequenced in a study of shared clonotypes between healthy human individuals. Measured with immunoSEQ multiplex PCR; TCRdb has only the in-frame clones, and not every one. Here the sample spans 400,000 to 500,000 clones, 76% being singletons. The source material was PBMCs. These TCRs come from a woman aged 40 to 50 in good health. Some clones in this sample may be carry-over from other donors' samples.

The chain uses TRBV25-1 and TRBJ2-3; D is unresolved. Germline V gives CDR1 MGHDK, CDR2 SYGVNS. V shed 1 base and J shed 6 bases, with 5 bases lying between them. This CDR3 is built from 12 residues. CDR3 protein: CASSESRDTQYF. The CDR3 DNA reads as TGTGCCAGCAGTGAATCGCGGGATACGCAGTATTTT.

For this clone: The same CDR3 is also encoded by other DNA sequences in this sample. This sequence joins TRBV7-9 and TRBJ1-2; a weak D match, TRBD1 (5 bases). V lost 5 bases to trimming and J lost 8 bases, with 12 bases between them. The CDR3 has 12 residues. Germline CDR1 is SEHNR and CDR2 is FQNEAQ (reference sequence). This CDR3 reads CASSLEGWGYTF. CDR3 DNA sequence: TGTGCCAGCAGCCTAGAGGGGTGGGGCTACACCTTC.

The J gene is TRBJ1-2, the V gene TRBV5-1; TRBD1 matches at 10 bases. This CDR3 spans 17 amino acids. From germline, CDR1 is SGHRS and CDR2 YFSETQ. Trimming removed 3 bases from V and 2 bases from J; junction bases left unmatched: 10. The CDR3 is CASSSDPSGQGNYGYTF. CDR3 coding DNA: TGCGCCAGCAGCTCTGACCCCTCGGGACAGGGGAACTATGGCTACACCTTC.

The chain carries TRBV5-1 and TRBJ1-3; a possible D gene is TRBD1 (5 bases). This CDR3 region has 14 residues. Germline lookup yields CDR1 SGHRS and CDR2 YFSETQ. The germline V and J ends were trimmed by 4 bases and 0 bases, with 8 bases remaining between them. CDR3 DNA: TGCGCCAGCAGCCCGGACACCTCTGGAAACACCATATATTTT. Protein: CASSPDTSGNTIYF.

This clone was seen only once. A read error may be the cause here, since a much bigger clone is one base away. V gene TRBV29-1 combines with J gene TRBJ2-7; 8 bases are a match to TRBD1. V gave up 7 bases and J gave up 2 bases; unmatched junction bases: 13. Germline V gene sequence: CDR1 SQVTM, CDR2 ANQGSEA. This CDR3 is 15 amino acids long. The DNA of the CDR3 is TGCAGCGCGGAAAGGACAGGGAAGATCCCCTACGAGCAGTACTTC. Its translation: CSAERTGKIPYEQYF.

Worth noting for this clone: Other DNA sequences in this specimen translate into the identical CDR3. The V gene is TRBV7-2, the J gene TRBJ1-1; 7 bases are shared with TRBD1. Germline V gene data show CDR1 as SGHTA and CDR2 as FQGNSA. The CDR3 runs to 14 residues. The V and J ends lost 5 bases and 1 base, in that order; junction bases with no gene match: 4. The DNA for the CDR3 is TGTGCCAGCAGCCCCGGGACAGCGAACACTGAAGCTTTCTTT. This codes for CASSPGTANTEAFF. Supplemented by reference TRBV7-2 and TRBJ1-1, the full variable domain reads GAGVSQSPSNKVTEKGKDVELRCDPISGHTALYWYRQSLGQGLEFLIYFQGNSAPDKSGLPSDRFSAERTGGSVSTLTIQRTQQEDSAVYLCASSPGTANTEAFFGQGTRLTVV.

The rearrangement joins TRBV7-2 to TRBJ1-2; no firm D call. The germline CDR1 and CDR2 sequences are SGHTA and FQGNSA. The V gene lost 1 base and the J gene lost 8 bases, with 14 bases spanning the gap. CDR3 length equals 14 residues. Here the CDR3 reads CASSLVLSEGGYTF. Here the CDR3 DNA reads TGTGCCAGCAGCTTAGTTTTGTCAGAAGGAGGCTACACCTTC.

Notes on this clone: One end of the junction fails to match germline, which may point to a read error. The DNA for the CDR3 is TGTGCCAGCAGTGTAGCGCATAGCTCCTACAATGAGCAGTTCTTC. Protein sequence: CASSVAHSSYNEQFF. The chain recombines TRBV9 with TRBJ2-1; D possibly corresponds to TRBD2 (5 bases). Germline V gene lookup returns CDR1 SGDLS and CDR2 YYNGEE. The CDR3 length is 15 residues.

CDR3 DNA: TGCGCCAGCAGCCAAGAATTTCGAATCGTAACTAGAAGGGATGTTTATCAAGAGACCCAGTACTTC. This sequence encodes CASSQEFRIVTRRDVYQETQYF. The chain links TRBV4-1 to TRBJ2-5; D possibly corresponds to TRBD2 (5 bases). This CDR3 spans 22 amino acids. V was pared by 0 bases and J by 2 bases, with 31 bases between. CDR1 and CDR2 from the germline V gene are MGHRA and YSYEKL.

V gene TRBV7-8 combines with J gene TRBJ2-1; D not resolved. The ends were cut back, 0 bases at V and 5 bases at J, with 11 bases in the middle. CDR1 and CDR2 from the germline V gene are SGHVS and FQNEAQ. The CDR3 sequence is 15 residues long. The CDR3 sequence is CASSLARQPNNEQFF. Here the CDR3 DNA reads TGTGCCAGCAGCTTAGCGCGGCAGCCCAACAATGAGCAGTTCTTC.

This rearrangement joins TRBV2 to TRBJ1-4; 10 bases match TRBD1. After removal of 1 base from V and 8 bases from J, the junction contained 4 bases not matched to a gene. Germline assignment: CDR1 SNHLY and CDR2 FYNNEI. The length of the CDR3 is 15 residues. The DNA for the CDR3 is TGTGCCAGCAGTGAAGGACAGGGGGCATGGGAAAAACTGTTTTTT. As protein: CASSEGQGAWEKLFF. Combining the CDR3 with reference TRBV2 and TRBJ1-4 gives the whole variable domain EPEVTQTPSHQVTQMGQEVILRCVPISNHLYFYWYRQILGQKVEFLVSFYNNEISEKSEIFDDQFSVERPDGSNFTLKIRSTKLEDSAMYFCASSEGQGAWEKLFFGSGTQLSVL.

J is TRBJ1-1 and V is TRBV7-9, with 8 positions matching TRBD1. V lost 2 bases and J lost 5; bases outside the gene matches: 10. Germline V gives CDR1 SEHNR, CDR2 FQNEAQ (reference sequence). This CDR3 is 16 amino acids long. CDR3 nucleotide sequence: TGTGCCAGCAGCTTAACATCAGGGACAGGAGGGACTGAAGCTTTCTTT. This codes for CASSLTSGTGGTEAFF. The complete variable domain, with remaining parts taken from reference TRBV7-9 and TRBJ1-1, reads DTGVSQNPRHKITKRGQNVTFRCDPISEHNRLYWYRQTLGQGPEFLTYFQNEAQLEKSRLLSDRFSAERPKGSFSTLEIQRTEQGDSAMYLCASSLTSGTGGTEAFFGQGTRLTVV.

Notes on this clone: A far larger clone lies a single base away; this is likely a read error. This is likely a read error, given that the CDR3 carries no conserved phenylalanine or tryptophan at its end. The J gene is TRBJ1-1, the V gene TRBV2; D may be TRBD1 (6 bases). The CDR3 has 14 amino acids. Germline V gene data show CDR1 as SNHLY and CDR2 as FYNNEI. Trimming removed 5 bases from V and 8 bases from J, with 18 bases in between. This chain's CDR3 is CASSKETGSREAFL. CDR3 nucleotides: TGTGCCAGCAGTAAAGAAACAGGGAGTAGGGAAGCTTTCCTT.

Comments on this clone: A single base separates this from a much larger clone, so it may be a read error. V and J are TRBV5-1 and TRBJ1-3, with D maybe TRBD1 (5 bases). Germline V gene data show CDR1 as SGHRS and CDR2 as YFSETQ. The CDR3 loop spans 15 amino acids. The V end lost 4 bases, the J end lost 4 bases, and 15 bases lay between the germline ends. The DNA for the CDR3 is TGCGCCAGCAGCCCCGACAGATCAGTGGGAAACACCATATATTTT. It specifies CASSPDRSVGNTIYF.

This clone was counted once. Relative to the germline gene, one junction end is altered; a read error may explain this. This chain connects TRBV7-7 to TRBJ2-5, with D possibly being TRBD1 (7 bases). Germline V gene sequence: CDR1 SSHAT, CDR2 FNYEAQ (reference sequence). The CDR3 has 14 amino acids. Written as DNA, the CDR3 is TGTGCTAGCAGTATAGGCAGGGGGGAAGAGACCCAGTACTTC. Translation gives CASSIGRGEETQYF.

J is TRBJ2-7 and V is TRBV6-1; D is unresolved. The CDR3 totals 14 residues. With 7 bases removed from V and 2 bases from J, the gap between germline ends came to 15 bases. Germline lookup yields CDR1 MNHNS and CDR2 SASEGT. As DNA, the CDR3 is TGTGCCAGCACCCAGTCGTTTCCAGCCTACGAGCAGTACTTC. This encodes CASTQSFPAYEQYF.

The chain combines TRBV19 with TRBJ1-5, with TRBD1 matching over 7 bases. CDR1 LNHDA and CDR2 SQIVND come from the germline V gene (reference sequence). This CDR3 region has 14 residues. With 5 bases clipped from V and 4 bases from J, the junction kept 5 bases outside the gene matches. The CDR3 bases are TGTGCCAGTAGTGCCCGGGACAGTAATCAGCCCCAGCATTTT. Amino acids: CASSARDSNQPQHF. The full variable domain, in which reference TRBV19 and TRBJ1-5 provide the parts outside the CDR3, is DGGITQSPKYLFRKEGQNVTLSCEQNLNHDAMYWYRQDPGQGLRLIYYSQIVNDFQKGDIAEGYSVSREKKESFPLTVTSAQKNPTAFYLCASSARDSNQPQHFGDGTRLSIL.

The genes are TRBV6-1 and TRBJ2-7; no firm D call. This CDR3 comprises 15 residues. Germline loops: CDR1 MNHNS, CDR2 SASEGT. V lost 2 bases and J lost 0, with 11 bases in between. Written as DNA, the CDR3 is TGTGCCAGCAGTGAATTTTCCAGGTTCTCCTACGAGCAGTACTTC. It encodes CASSEFSRFSYEQYF.

The chain carries TRBV12-5 and TRBJ2-1; TRBD2 might be the D (5 bases). Trimming removed 4 bases from V and 9 bases from J, with 10 bases in between. CDR1 is LGHNT and CDR2 is FRNRAP in the germline V gene. The CDR3 extends over 12 amino acids. This CDR3 reads CASGSGSSEQFF. In DNA form, the CDR3 reads TGTGCTAGTGGTTCGGGGTCATCTGAGCAGTTCTTC.

Concerning this clone: The sample holds other DNA sequences that translate to the same CDR3. The chain joins TRBV7-9 to TRBJ1-3, with D unresolved. Trimming cost V 5 bases and J 0 bases, with 2 bases left between them. Germline V gene sequence: CDR1 SEHNR, CDR2 FQNEAQ (reference sequence). The CDR3 has 12 amino acids. The CDR3 region has the DNA TGTGCCAGCAGCCTCTCTGGAAACACCATATATTTT. Its protein product is CASSLSGNTIYF.

This rearrangement joins TRBV5-8 to TRBJ1-4, with D perhaps matching TRBD1 (5 bases). CDR3 size: 16 residues. Trimming pared 3 bases from V and 0 bases from J, leaving 12 bases between. Per germline, CDR1 SGHTS and CDR2 YDEGEE. The CDR3 sequence: CASSSRQHATNEKLFF. CDR3 nucleotides: TGTGCCAGCAGCTCTAGACAGCATGCAACTAATGAAAAACTGTTTTTT.

Notes on this clone: Since a far larger clone is one base different, this is likely a read error. The V gene is TRBV1, the J gene TRBJ2-7; the table's D call TRBD2 went unverified against the DNA. TRBV1 is assigned pseudogene status. The CDR3 loop spans 15 amino acids. CDR3 protein: CTSSQVGLAGGEQYF. CDR3 nucleotides: TGCACCAGCAGCCAAGTGGGACTAGCTGGTGGCGAGCAGTACTTC.

The chain employs TRBV7-9 and TRBJ1-4, with 8 bases aligning to TRBD1. The germline V gene encodes CDR1 SEHNR and CDR2 FQNEAQ (reference sequence). After removal of 4 bases from V and 7 bases from J, the junction contained 5 bases not matched to a gene. CDR3 size: 14 residues. The CDR3 spells CASSSPDRVEKLFF. CDR3 sequence (DNA): TGTGCCAGCAGCTCTCCGGACAGGGTTGAAAAACTGTTTTTT.

The V and J genes are TRBV5-1 and TRBJ1-2; D may be TRBD1 (5 bases). The CDR3 has 12 amino acids. The germline V and J ends were trimmed by 4 bases and 7 bases, with 11 bases remaining between them. CDR1 and CDR2 from the germline V gene are SGHRS and YFSETQ. CDR3 loop: CASSLLGGGYTF. CDR3 bases: TGCGCCAGCAGCCTCCTTGGGGGTGGCTACACCTTC.

To note about this clone: This same CDR3 is encoded by further DNA sequences in the sample. This sequence joins TRBV11-2 and TRBJ2-1; 7 bases are shared with TRBD2. The germline V gene has CDR1 SGHAT and CDR2 FQNNGV. There are 14 residues in the CDR3. Trimming took 3 bases from V and 9 from J; bases not matched to a gene: 8. This CDR3 reads CASSFSGTLGEQFF. The DNA of the CDR3 is TGTGCCAGCAGCTTCAGCGGGACTCTCGGTGAGCAGTTCTTC.

The chain joins TRBV19 to TRBJ2-5, with D perhaps TRBD2 (6 bases). The length of the CDR3 is 15 residues. Germline lookup yields CDR1 LNHDA and CDR2 SQIVND (reference sequence). Trimming cost V 3 bases and J 2 bases, with 13 bases left between them. Here the CDR3 reads CASSISGLPQETQYF. As DNA, the CDR3 is TGTGCCAGTAGTATCAGCGGGCTACCTCAAGAGACCCAGTACTTC.

This chain connects TRBV6-4 to TRBJ2-2; 7 bases map to TRBD2. With 5 bases clipped from V and 4 bases from J, the junction kept 4 bases outside the gene matches. From germline, CDR1 is MRHNA and CDR2 SNTAGT. The CDR3 contains 14 residues. Written as DNA, the CDR3 is TGTGCCAGCAGTCCGGGAGGCGCCACCGGGGAGCTGTTTTTT. Amino acid sequence: CASSPGGATGELFF.

This clone occurred once. This may stem from a read error, because a much larger clone lies one nucleotide away. Distinct nucleotide sequences in the sample also encode this CDR3. V gene TRBV5-4 combines with J gene TRBJ2-2; D is undetermined. The germline V gene has CDR1 SGHNT and CDR2 YYREEE (reference sequence). This CDR3 region has 14 residues. Trimming pared 1 base from V and 1 base from J, leaving 5 bases between. Written as DNA, the CDR3 is TGTGCCAGCAGCTTGAGTCAGAACACCGGGGAGCTGTTTTTT. Translating it yields CASSLSQNTGELFF.